A single sample gave rise to the 5 T cell receptor beta chains below, sequenced in a study of Tregs in tolerant kidney transplant recipients (dated by TCRdb to about 2019). Library prep was done by the immunoSEQ multiplex PCR assay. The table comes from immuneACCESS by way of TCRdb, which keeps in-frame sequences with V and J called. Part of the clones is missing from these tables; in studies checked, under half for an unresolved V gene and the rest for unknown reasons. The table for this sample lists around 98,000 clones; approximately 94% of them were counted only once. The ten largest account for 0.46% of the sample. The label giving this sample's time point can be read as: blood sample drawn before combined kidney and bone marrow transplant. The material was CD4+ T cells from blood, obtained before the transplant. All receptors come from a human donor who received a combined kidney and bone marrow transplant.

The rearrangement joins TRBV18 to TRBJ2-1; TRBD2 might be the D (6 bases). This CDR3 is built from 15 residues. V lost 5 bases and J 5 bases, leaving 16 bases between the germline ends. Looked up from germline, CDR1 is KGHSH and CDR2 is LQKENI. DNA of the CDR3: TGTGCCAGCTCAACACTAGCATCCGTCAACAATGAGCAGTTCTTC. This translates into CASSTLASVNNEQFF.

The genes are TRBV5-1 and TRBJ2-1; 10 positions agree with TRBD2. Trimming at V came to 0 bases and at J to 9 bases, leaving 21 bases not matched to a gene. The CDR3 loop spans 20 amino acids. Per germline, CDR1 SGHRS and CDR2 YFSETQ. The CDR3 is CASSLGVAGGILLPFFEQFF. In nucleotides, the CDR3 is TGCGCCAGCAGCTTGGGTGTAGCGGGAGGAATTCTCCTCCCGTTTTTTGAGCAGTTCTTC.

The chain combines TRBV10-3 with TRBJ2-3, with D maybe TRBD1 (6 bases). The V end lost 8 bases, the J end lost 3 bases, and 9 bases lay between the germline ends. This CDR3 has 12 amino acids. Germline CDR1 and CDR2: ENHRY and SYGVKD. The CDR3 bases are TGTGCCATCGGGGGCTCAACAGATACGCAGTATTTT. It yields the protein CAIGGSTDTQYF.

The rearrangement uses TRBV7-2 and TRBJ2-7; 12 bases line up with TRBD1. Per the germline V gene, CDR1 is SGHTA and CDR2 is FQGNSA. The length of the CDR3 is 19 residues. Trimming cost V 4 bases and J 1 base; bases outside gene matches: 14. CDR3 sequence (DNA): TGTGCCAGCAGCTCCCGGGACAGGGGGCTTTTTTATCTGTCCTACGAGCAGTACTTC. Its protein product is CASSSRDRGLFYLSYEQYF. Using reference TRBV7-2 and TRBJ2-7 for the parts outside the CDR3, the full variable domain is GAGVSQSPSNKVTEKGKDVELRCDPISGHTALYWYRQSLGQGLEFLIYFQGNSAPDKSGLPSDRFSAERTGGSVSTLTIQRTQQEDSAVYLCASSSRDRGLFYLSYEQYFGPGTRLTVT.

The CDR3 nucleotides are TGTGCCAGCAGCAGAAAGGGGCTAGCGGGACATCAAGAGACCCAGTACTTC. Its protein is CASSRKGLAGHQETQYF. The rearrangement uses TRBV7-2 and TRBJ2-5; 9 nucleotides line up with TRBD2. The CDR3 runs to 17 residues. The V gene's germline CDR1 is SGHTA and CDR2 FQGNSA. The trim removed 5 bases at V and 2 bases at J, leaving 12 bases unmatched.